Below, 27 T cell receptor beta chains from the same sample are listed, as sequenced in a study of T cells after posttransplantation cyclophosphamide. Sequencing was performed with immunoSEQ multiplex PCR; in TCRdb, only in-frame clones are kept and a portion is missing. This repertoire holds more than 4,500 clones, and none appear only once. Busulfan-fludarabine conditioning, marrow transplant, and cyclophosphamide on days +3 and +4 were administered. The input for sequencing was PBMCs, taken about 390 days after allogeneic stem cell transplant with posttransplant cyclophosphamide. The source is a male patient between 55 and 70 years old who received an allogeneic stem cell transplant from a related donor, was CMV-positive, and had acute GVHD only. Some T cells may have come from the graft donor.

This clone showed up many times. The gene calls are TRBV15 and TRBJ2-5, with 7 bases lining up with TRBD2. Looked up from germline, CDR1 is LNHNV and CDR2 is YYDKDF (reference sequence). With 1 base clipped from V and 4 bases from J, the junction kept 12 bases outside the gene matches. There are 17 residues in the CDR3. CDR3 in amino acids: CATSRALAGRVGETQYF. Here the CDR3 DNA reads TGTGCCACCAGCAGAGCATTGGCAGGGAGGGTCGGAGAGACCCAGTACTTC.

This clone was seen ten or more times. The chain couples TRBV5-6 to TRBJ1-2, with 7 bases identical to TRBD1. The CDR3 has 14 amino acids. Germline assignment: CDR1 SGHDT and CDR2 YYEEEE. The junction had 6 bases not matched to a gene; V was cut back by 3 bases and J by 4 bases. The CDR3 coding sequence is TGTGCCAGCAGCTATCGGACAGGCCTCTATGGCTACACCTTC. The encoded protein is CASSYRTGLYGYTF. Complete variable domain (other parts from reference TRBV5-6 and TRBJ1-2): DAGVTQSPTHLIKTRGQQVTLRCSPKSGHDTVSWYQQALGQGPQFIFQYYEEEERQRGNFPDRFSGHQFPNYSSELNVNALLLGDSALYLCASSYRTGLYGYTFGSGTRLTVV.

This clone was seen many times. The chain employs TRBV30 and TRBJ1-5; TRBD1 aligns across 8 bases. Germline lookup yields CDR1 GTSNPN and CDR2 SVGIG (reference sequence). After removal of 5 bases from V and 5 bases from J, the junction contained 5 bases not matched to a gene. The CDR3 sequence is 13 residues long. The CDR3 DNA reads as TGTGCCTGGGGTGACAGGGGTGATCAGCCCCAGCATTTT. This codes for CAWGDRGDQPQHF.

This clone was detected many times. In DNA form, the CDR3 reads TGCGCCAGCAGCTTGGAGGATCTAGCGGGAGGGCAGGGCACAGATACGCAGTATTTT. Translated, it gives CASSLEDLAGGQGTDTQYF. The chain joins TRBV5-1 to TRBJ2-3, with 12 bases aligning to TRBD2. The V and J ends lost 0 bases and 1 base, in that order; junction bases with no gene match: 9. The CDR3 runs 19 residues. CDR1 SGHRS and CDR2 YFSETQ come from the germline V gene. The entire variable domain, with the rest obtained from reference TRBV5-1 and TRBJ2-3, is as follows: KAGVTQTPRYLIKTRGQQVTLSCSPISGHRSVSWYQQTPGQGLQFLFEYFSETQRNKGNFPGRFSGRQFSNSRSEMNVSTLELGDSALYLCASSLEDLAGGQGTDTQYFGPGTRLTVL.

Ten or more counts support this clone. This CDR3 reads CASSVLGQGAYEQYF. The CDR3 nucleotides are TGTGCCAGCAGCGTTCTAGGACAGGGAGCTTACGAGCAGTACTTC. J is TRBJ2-7 and V is TRBV9; 8 bases map to TRBD1. V was pared by 2 bases and J by 4 bases, with 8 bases of the junction left unmatched. The CDR3 is 15 amino acids. From germline, CDR1 is SGDLS and CDR2 YYNGEE.

This clone occurred many times. The chain employs TRBV29-1 and TRBJ1-2; D possibly corresponds to TRBD1 (5 bases). V was trimmed by 7 bases and J by 8 bases, leaving 17 bases between them. CDR3 length: 12 residues. Looked up from germline, CDR1 is SQVTM and CDR2 is ANQGSEA. CDR3 bases: TGCAGCGGAACTACAGGCAACGGCGGCTACACCTTC. Protein: CSGTTGNGGYTF.

This clone was seen many times. Other DNA variants within this sample encode the same CDR3. V and J are TRBV9 and TRBJ2-2; a possible D gene is TRBD2 (5 bases). CDR3 size: 15 residues. Looked up from germline, CDR1 is SGDLS and CDR2 is YYNGEE. V was shortened by 2 bases and J by 1 base, with 9 bases between the two germline ends. The CDR3 nucleotides are TGTGCCAGCAGCGTGGGGAGAAGGAACACCGGGGAGCTGTTTTTT. Translation gives CASSVGRRNTGELFF.

This clone was seen many times. This chain joins TRBV5-8 and TRBJ2-5, with a tentative D call TRBD2 (6 bases). The CDR3 extends over 15 amino acids. The germline V gene encodes CDR1 SGHTS and CDR2 YDEGEE. V lost 3 bases to trimming and J lost 2 bases, with 14 bases between them. The CDR3 spells CASSSRGTSQETQYF. The CDR3 DNA follows: TGTGCCAGCAGCTCCCGCGGGACTTCGCAAGAGACCCAGTACTTC.

The rearrangement links TRBV6-5 to TRBJ1-2; possible D gene TRBD1, 5 bases. The CDR3 extends over 13 amino acids. Germline values: CDR1 MNHEY, CDR2 SVGAGI. Deletions cut 6 bases from V and 4 bases from J, with 12 bases between. CDR3 coding DNA: TGTGCCAGCAGCCCCGGGGGGGTCTATGGCTACACCTTC. Translation gives CASSPGGVYGYTF.

This clone was seen many times. This rearrangement joins TRBV30 to TRBJ1-1; tentative D call: TRBD1 (6 bases). Trimming removed 2 bases from V and 2 bases from J, with 12 bases in between. Germline V lookup: CDR1 GTSNPN, CDR2 SVGIG (reference sequence). The CDR3 has 14 residues. In DNA, the CDR3 is TGTGCCTGGAGTAGGGGGGGCCTTAACACTGAAGCTTTCTTT. Encoded protein: CAWSRGGLNTEAFF.

This clone has at least ten counts. The chain uses TRBV27 and TRBJ2-5, with a possible D match to TRBD2 (6 bases). The CDR3 covers 15 residues. CDR1 is MNHEY and CDR2 is SMNVEV in the germline V gene (reference sequence). Trimming pared 2 bases from V and 5 bases from J, leaving 15 bases between. The chain's CDR3 is CASSLRRGTSETQYF. CDR3 bases: TGTGCCAGCAGTTTACGTCGGGGGACCAGTGAGACCCAGTACTTC.

Ten or more counts support this clone. The chain links TRBV9 to TRBJ1-5, with D unresolved. Between the trimmed V and J ends, which lost 3 bases and 6 bases, there was a span of 16 bases. CDR3 length: 15 residues. Germline V gene lookup returns CDR1 SGDLS and CDR2 YYNGEE. CDR3 sequence reads: CASSADSTMVQPQHF. The DNA for the CDR3 is TGTGCCAGCAGCGCAGATTCCACCATGGTTCAGCCCCAGCATTTT.

This clone showed up many times. The chain links TRBV4-1 to TRBJ1-3, with 8 bases fitting TRBD1. The V and J ends lost 2 bases and 0 bases, in that order; junction bases with no gene match: 9. The CDR3 spans 18 residues. Germline CDR1 reads MGHRA; CDR2 reads YSYEKL. CDR3 sequence reads: CASSQKEPTGDSGNTIYF. The CDR3 nucleotides read TGCGCCAGCAGCCAAAAAGAGCCGACAGGGGACTCTGGAAACACCATATATTTT.

This clone was detected many times. The chain uses TRBV5-1 and TRBJ1-2, with 7 bases that match TRBD1. The V gene's germline CDR1 is SGHRS and CDR2 YFSETQ. The CDR3 consists of 13 residues. Trimming removed 3 bases from V and 4 bases from J; junction bases left unmatched: 3. The CDR3 DNA follows: TGCGCCAGCAGCTCGGGACAGAGCTATGGCTACACCTTC. This translates into CASSSGQSYGYTF.

This clone was observed at least ten times. The V and J genes are TRBV11-2 and TRBJ1-3; no firm D call. V was pared by 5 bases and J by 0 bases, with 5 bases between. Per germline, CDR1 SGHAT and CDR2 FQNNGV. CDR3 size: 13 residues. The CDR3 coding sequence is TGTGCCAGCAGCCCCAGCTCTGGAAACACCATATATTTT. Protein product: CASSPSSGNTIYF.

This clone was recorded at least ten times. CDR3 sequence: CASRELAGLTDTQYF. CDR3 DNA sequence: TGTGCCAGCAGAGAACTAGCGGGACTCACAGATACGCAGTATTTT. The J gene is TRBJ2-3, the V gene TRBV27, with 10 bases aligning to TRBD2. CDR1 and CDR2 from the germline V gene are MNHEY and SMNVEV (reference sequence). The CDR3 is 15 residues long. The J segment lost 2 bases and the V segment lost 6 bases, leaving 5 bases of the junction unmatched.

This clone was detected many times. The V call is TRBV7-3, the J call TRBJ2-1; no clear D gene. Between the trimmed V and J ends, which lost 1 base and 6 bases, there was a span of 7 bases. This CDR3 has 13 amino acids. CDR1 and CDR2 (germline): SGHTA, FQGTGA. CDR3 residues: CASSLSDFNEQFF. The CDR3 DNA reads TGTGCCAGCAGCTTAAGTGACTTCAATGAGCAGTTCTTC.

In this sample, this clone turned up many times. The rearrangement links TRBV19 to TRBJ1-6; 8 bases are shared with TRBD1. Trimming removed 5 bases from V and 10 bases from J; junction bases left unmatched: 10. CDR3 length equals 15 residues. Per the germline V gene, CDR1 is LNHDA and CDR2 is SQIVND (reference sequence). This chain's CDR3 is CASSGRGQGASPLHF. The CDR3 coding sequence is TGTGCCAGTAGTGGTCGGGGGCAGGGGGCCTCACCCCTCCACTTT.

This clone was counted ten times or more. The chain couples TRBV28 to TRBJ1-4, with D unresolved. Trimming pared 8 bases from V and 0 bases from J, leaving 10 bases between. Germline CDR1 reads MDHEN; CDR2 reads SYDVKM. The CDR3 is 14 amino acids. CDR3 DNA: TGTGCCAGCTACTCCGGAGCAACTAATGAAAAACTGTTTTTT. This gives the protein CASYSGATNEKLFF.

This clone is labeled as medium-sized (0.01 to 0.1%). The rearrangement links TRBV10-2 to TRBJ2-1, with 7 bases matching TRBD2. CDR1 is WSHSY, CDR2 SAAADI, per germline. The CDR3 runs 14 residues. V dropped 5 bases and J dropped 5; count of bases not matched to a gene: 6. CDR3 nucleotide sequence: TGCGCCAGCAGTTTCGAGCGGGGCCACAATGAGCAGTTCTTC. It yields the protein CASSFERGHNEQFF.

Many counts were recorded for this clone. The chain has TRBV18 and TRBJ1-2; 9 nucleotides line up with TRBD1. Per the germline V gene, CDR1 is KGHSH and CDR2 is LQKENI. V shed 5 bases, J shed 7 bases, and the junction held 8 bases outside the gene matches. The CDR3 is 14 residues long. In DNA form, the CDR3 reads TGTGCCAGCTCAGGGACAGGGACCTCCGGTGGCTACACCTTC. It translates to CASSGTGTSGGYTF.

This clone was found many times. V and J are TRBV19 and TRBJ1-5; no definite D call. V shed 6 bases and J shed 4 bases, with 13 bases lying between them. The CDR3 runs 14 residues. In germline, CDR1 is LNHDA, CDR2 SQIVND (reference sequence). The DNA for the CDR3 is TGTGCCAGTAGGCCCCAGGTCCCTAATCAGCCCCAGCATTTT. Its protein is CASRPQVPNQPQHF.

This clone was observed many times. The chain combines TRBV4-2 with TRBJ1-3; D not certain. V was trimmed by 4 bases and J by 3 bases, leaving 16 bases between them. Germline V gene sequence: CDR1 LGHNA, CDR2 YNFKEQ. The CDR3 loop spans 16 amino acids. The CDR3, as DNA: TGTGCCAGCAGCCGCGAGCGGGGAGCTGGTGGAAACACCATATATTTT. Protein sequence: CASSRERGAGGNTIYF.

This clone was detected many times. The chain carries TRBV30 and TRBJ1-4; no definite D call. The V end lost 0 bases, the J end lost 7 bases, and 18 bases lay between the germline ends. Germline values: CDR1 GTSNPN, CDR2 SVGIG (reference sequence). This CDR3 is built from 16 residues. This chain's CDR3 is CAWSVLGRTSFEKLFF. In DNA form, the CDR3 reads TGTGCCTGGAGTGTACTTGGGAGGACTTCCTTTGAAAAACTGTTTTTT.

In this sample, this clone turned up many times. CDR3 sequence (DNA): TGTGCCAGCAGCGCCGGACAGCCTTACGAGCAGTACTTC. Its translation: CASSAGQPYEQYF. The chain recombines TRBV9 with TRBJ2-7, with a tentative D call TRBD1 (6 bases). Trimming pared 3 bases from V and 4 bases from J, leaving 11 bases between. The CDR3 totals 13 residues. In germline, CDR1 is SGDLS, CDR2 YYNGEE.

In its sample, this clone is medium-sized (0.01 to 0.1%). The chain recombines TRBV5-1 with TRBJ2-4; 9 bases line up with TRBD2. The CDR3 is 14 residues long. Germline CDR1 SGHRS, CDR2 YFSETQ. V lost 4 bases to trimming and J lost 9 bases; unmatched junction nucleotides: 8. The CDR3, as DNA: TGCGCCAGCAGCACTTCCGGGACTAGCACCATTCAGTACTTC. This gives the protein CASSTSGTSTIQYF.

This clone was found many times. This chain uses TRBV28 with TRBJ2-7; D is unclear. Germline CDR1 and CDR2: MDHEN and SYDVKM. Deletions cut 7 bases from V and 2 bases from J, with 9 bases between. This CDR3 contains 12 residues. The CDR3 region is CASKKQPYEQYF. The DNA for the CDR3 is TGTGCCAGCAAAAAACAGCCCTACGAGCAGTACTTC. Full variable domain (remainder filled in from reference TRBV28 and TRBJ2-7): DVKVTQSSRYLVKRTGEKVFLECVQDMDHENMFWYRQDPGLGLRLIYFSYDVKMKEKGDIPEGYSVSREKKERFSLILESASTNQTSMYLCASKKQPYEQYFGPGTRLTVT.